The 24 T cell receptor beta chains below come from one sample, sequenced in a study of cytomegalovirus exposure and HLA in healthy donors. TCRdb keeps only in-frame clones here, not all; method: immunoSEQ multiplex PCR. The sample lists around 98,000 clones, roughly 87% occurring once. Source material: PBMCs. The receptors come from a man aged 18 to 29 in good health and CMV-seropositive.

CDR3 bases: TGTGCCAGCAGCCAAGAGAGACGTATAAAGAGGCACACCATATATTTT. Its protein is CASSQERRIKRHTIYF. The rearrangement links TRBV14 to TRBJ1-3, with D unresolved. V shed 0 bases and J shed 8 bases, with 17 bases lying between them. The CDR3 totals 16 residues. Germline V gene data show CDR1 as SGHDN and CDR2 as FVKESK.

The CDR3 DNA reads as TGTGCCAGCAGTGAAGCAGTGGGGACAGGGGGGGAAGAGACCCAGTACTTC. It specifies CASSEAVGTGGEETQYF. The chain joins TRBV2 to TRBJ2-5; TRBD1 agrees at 11 bases. This CDR3 has 17 amino acids. V dropped 0 bases and J dropped 3; count of bases not matched to a gene: 6. The V gene's germline CDR1 is SNHLY and CDR2 FYNNEI.

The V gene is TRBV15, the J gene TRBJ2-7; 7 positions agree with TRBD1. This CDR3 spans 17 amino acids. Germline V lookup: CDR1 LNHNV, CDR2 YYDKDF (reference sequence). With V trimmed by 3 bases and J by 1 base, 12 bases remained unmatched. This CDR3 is CATSSHRGQNISYEQYF. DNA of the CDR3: TGTGCCACCAGCAGCCACAGGGGTCAAAATATATCCTACGAGCAGTACTTC.

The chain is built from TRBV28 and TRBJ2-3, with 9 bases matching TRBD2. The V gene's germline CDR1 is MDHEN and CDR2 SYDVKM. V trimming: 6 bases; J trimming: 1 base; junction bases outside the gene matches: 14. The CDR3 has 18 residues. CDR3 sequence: CASSGSGSHRRGTDTQYF. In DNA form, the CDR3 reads TGTGCCAGCAGCGGTAGCGGGAGTCACCGGAGGGGCACAGATACGCAGTATTTT.

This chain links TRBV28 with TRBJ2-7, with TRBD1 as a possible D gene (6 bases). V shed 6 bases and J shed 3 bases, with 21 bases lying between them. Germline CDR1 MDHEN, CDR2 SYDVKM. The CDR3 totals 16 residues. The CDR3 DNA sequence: TGTGCCAGCAGGCCATCTGGGGGCTTTCCGGACTACGAGCAGTACTTC. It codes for CASRPSGGFPDYEQYF.

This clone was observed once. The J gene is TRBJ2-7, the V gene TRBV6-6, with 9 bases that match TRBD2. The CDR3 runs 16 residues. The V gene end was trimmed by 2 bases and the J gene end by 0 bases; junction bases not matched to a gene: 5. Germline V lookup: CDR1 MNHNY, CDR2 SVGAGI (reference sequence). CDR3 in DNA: TGTGCCAGCAGTTACGTGCTAGCGGGAAGCTCCTACGAGCAGTACTTC. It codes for CASSYVLAGSSYEQYF.

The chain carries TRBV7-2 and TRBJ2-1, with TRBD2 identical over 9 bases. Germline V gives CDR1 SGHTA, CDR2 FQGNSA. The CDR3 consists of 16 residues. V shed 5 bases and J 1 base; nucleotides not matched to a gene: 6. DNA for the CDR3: TGTGCCAGCAGCCGCGCCCTAGCGGGGTCCTACAATGAGCAGTTCTTC. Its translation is CASSRALAGSYNEQFF.

This chain's CDR3 is CASSKTSGGPETQYF. The DNA of the CDR3 is TGCGCCAGCAGCAAAACTAGCGGAGGTCCGGAGACCCAGTACTTC. This rearrangement joins TRBV4-3 to TRBJ2-5; 8 positions match TRBD2. CDR1 and CDR2 (germline): LGHNA, YSLEER. V was pared by 5 bases and J by 5 bases, with 10 bases of the junction left unmatched. The CDR3 is 15 amino acids.

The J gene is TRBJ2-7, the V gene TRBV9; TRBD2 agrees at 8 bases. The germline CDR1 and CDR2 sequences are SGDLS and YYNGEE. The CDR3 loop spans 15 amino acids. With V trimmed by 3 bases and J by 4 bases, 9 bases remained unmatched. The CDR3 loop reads CASSAQPGLVYEQYF. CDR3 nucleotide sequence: TGTGCCAGCAGCGCACAGCCGGGACTAGTTTACGAGCAGTACTTC.

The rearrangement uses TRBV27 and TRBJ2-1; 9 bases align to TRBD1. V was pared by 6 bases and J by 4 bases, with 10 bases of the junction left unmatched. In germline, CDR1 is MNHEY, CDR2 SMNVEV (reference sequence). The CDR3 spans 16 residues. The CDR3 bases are TGTGCCAGCAGGGAGGGATTAGGGACAGGGTACAATGAGCAGTTCTTC. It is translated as CASREGLGTGYNEQFF.

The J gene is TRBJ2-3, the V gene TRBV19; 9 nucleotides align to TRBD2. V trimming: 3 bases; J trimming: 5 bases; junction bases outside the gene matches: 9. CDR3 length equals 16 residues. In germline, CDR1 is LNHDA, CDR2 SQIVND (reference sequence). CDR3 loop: CASSIIGLAPRDTQYF. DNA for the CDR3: TGTGCCAGTAGTATTATTGGACTAGCGCCCAGAGATACGCAGTATTTT. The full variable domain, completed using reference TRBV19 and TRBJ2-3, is DGGITQSPKYLFRKEGQNVTLSCEQNLNHDAMYWYRQDPGQGLRLIYYSQIVNDFQKGDIAEGYSVSREKKESFPLTVTSAQKNPTAFYLCASSIIGLAPRDTQYFGPGTRLTVL.

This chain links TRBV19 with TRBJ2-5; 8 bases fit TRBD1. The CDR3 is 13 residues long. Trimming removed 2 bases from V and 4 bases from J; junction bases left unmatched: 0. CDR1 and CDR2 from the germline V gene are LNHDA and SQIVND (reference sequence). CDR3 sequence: CASSIQGAETQYF. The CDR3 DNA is TGTGCCAGTAGTATACAGGGGGCAGAGACCCAGTACTTC. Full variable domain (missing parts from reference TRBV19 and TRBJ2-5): DGGITQSPKYLFRKEGQNVTLSCEQNLNHDAMYWYRQDPGQGLRLIYYSQIVNDFQKGDIAEGYSVSREKKESFPLTVTSAQKNPTAFYLCASSIQGAETQYFGPGTRLLVL.

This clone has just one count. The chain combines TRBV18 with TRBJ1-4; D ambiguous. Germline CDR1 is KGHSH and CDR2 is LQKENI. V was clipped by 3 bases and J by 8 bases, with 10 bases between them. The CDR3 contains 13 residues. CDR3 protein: CASSPQTVEKLFF. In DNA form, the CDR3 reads TGTGCCAGCTCACCCCAAACAGTAGAAAAACTGTTTTTT.

The DNA for the CDR3 is TGTGCCAGCAGGTCGACCGGGACACTGAACACTGAAGCTTTCTTT. It translates to CASRSTGTLNTEAFF. This chain uses TRBV28 with TRBJ1-1, with a possible D match to TRBD1 (6 bases). The CDR3 extends over 15 amino acids. V lost 6 bases to trimming and J lost 0 bases, with 14 bases between them. Germline CDR1 is MDHEN and CDR2 is SYDVKM. Full variable domain (outside the CDR3, taken from reference TRBV28 and TRBJ1-1): DVKVTQSSRYLVKRTGEKVFLECVQDMDHENMFWYRQDPGLGLRLIYFSYDVKMKEKGDIPEGYSVSREKKERFSLILESASTNQTSMYLCASRSTGTLNTEAFFGQGTRLTVV.

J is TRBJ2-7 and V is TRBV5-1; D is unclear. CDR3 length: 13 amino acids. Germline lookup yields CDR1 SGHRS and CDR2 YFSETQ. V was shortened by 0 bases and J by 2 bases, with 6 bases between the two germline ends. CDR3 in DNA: TGCGCCAGCAGCTTGGACAGCCCCTACGAGCAGTACTTC. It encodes CASSLDSPYEQYF.

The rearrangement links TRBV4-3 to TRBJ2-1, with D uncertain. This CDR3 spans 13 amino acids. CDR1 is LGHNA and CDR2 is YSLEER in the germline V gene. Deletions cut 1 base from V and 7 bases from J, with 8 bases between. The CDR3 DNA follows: TGCGCCAGCAGCCAAGGGAGACGGAATGAGCAGTTCTTC. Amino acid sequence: CASSQGRRNEQFF.

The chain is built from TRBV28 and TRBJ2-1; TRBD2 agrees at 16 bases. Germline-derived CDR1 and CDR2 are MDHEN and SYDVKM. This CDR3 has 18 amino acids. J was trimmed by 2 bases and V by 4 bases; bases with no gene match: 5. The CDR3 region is CASSSGTSGRGTYNEQFF. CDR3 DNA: TGTGCCAGCAGTTCCGGGACTAGCGGGAGGGGTACCTACAATGAGCAGTTCTTC.

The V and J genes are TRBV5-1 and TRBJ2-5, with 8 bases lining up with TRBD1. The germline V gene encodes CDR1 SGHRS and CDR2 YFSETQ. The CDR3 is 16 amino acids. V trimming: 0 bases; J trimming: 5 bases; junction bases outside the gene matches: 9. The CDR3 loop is CASSLEGRGLMETQYF. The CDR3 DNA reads TGCGCCAGCAGCTTGGAGGGCAGGGGGCTAATGGAGACCCAGTACTTC.

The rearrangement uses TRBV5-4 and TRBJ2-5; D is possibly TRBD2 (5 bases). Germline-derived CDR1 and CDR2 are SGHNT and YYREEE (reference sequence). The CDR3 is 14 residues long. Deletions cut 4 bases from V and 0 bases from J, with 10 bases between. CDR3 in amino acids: CASSATGNQETQYF. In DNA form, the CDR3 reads TGTGCCAGCAGCGCAACCGGGAACCAAGAGACCCAGTACTTC. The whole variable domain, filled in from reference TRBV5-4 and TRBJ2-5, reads ETGVTQSPTHLIKTRGQQVTLRCSSQSGHNTVSWYQQALGQGPQFIFQYYREEENGRGNFPPRFSGLQFPNYSSELNVNALELDDSALYLCASSATGNQETQYFGPGTRLLVL.

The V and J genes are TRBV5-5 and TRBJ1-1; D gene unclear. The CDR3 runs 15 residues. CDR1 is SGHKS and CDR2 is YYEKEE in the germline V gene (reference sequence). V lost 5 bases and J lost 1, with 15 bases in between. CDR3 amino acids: CASSFGYSQNTEAFF. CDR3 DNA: TGTGCCAGCAGTTTTGGATACAGTCAGAACACTGAAGCTTTCTTT.

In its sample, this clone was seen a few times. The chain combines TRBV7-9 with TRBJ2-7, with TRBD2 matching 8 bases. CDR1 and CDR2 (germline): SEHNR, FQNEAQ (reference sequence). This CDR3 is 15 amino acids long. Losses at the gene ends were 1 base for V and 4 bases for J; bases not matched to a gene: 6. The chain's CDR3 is CASSLGKREQYEQYF. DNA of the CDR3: TGTGCCAGCAGCTTAGGAAAGCGGGAGCAGTACGAGCAGTACTTC.

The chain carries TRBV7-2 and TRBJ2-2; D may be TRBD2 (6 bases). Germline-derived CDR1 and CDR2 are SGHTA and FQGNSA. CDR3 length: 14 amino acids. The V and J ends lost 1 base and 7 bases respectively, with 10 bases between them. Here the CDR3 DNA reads TGTGCCAGCAGCTTAGATTGGGAGGACGGGGAGCTGTTTTTT. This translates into CASSLDWEDGELFF.

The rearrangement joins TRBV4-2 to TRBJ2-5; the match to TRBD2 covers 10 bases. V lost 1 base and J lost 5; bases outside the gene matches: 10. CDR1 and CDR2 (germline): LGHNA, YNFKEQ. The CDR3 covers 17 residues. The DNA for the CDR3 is TGTGCCAGCAGCCAAGTTCTAGCGGGGGACCCGGGGGAGACCCAGTACTTC. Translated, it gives CASSQVLAGDPGETQYF.

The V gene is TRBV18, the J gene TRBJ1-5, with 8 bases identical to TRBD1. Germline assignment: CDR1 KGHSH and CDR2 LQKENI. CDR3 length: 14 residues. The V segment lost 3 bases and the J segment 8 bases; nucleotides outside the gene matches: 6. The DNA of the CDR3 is TGTGCCAGCTCACCCTCAGGGGGCTATGAGCCCCAGCATTTT. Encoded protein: CASSPSGGYEPQHF.